A selection of T cell receptor beta chains follows, all from one sample in a study of OX40 agonist ivuxolimab in advanced cancers. The method was immunoSEQ multiplex PCR; TCRdb's version includes in-frame clones alone and lacks a portion of them. The sample includes more than 60,000 clones, 83% of them seen just once. Sequencing used CD4+ or CD8+ T cells sorted from blood, obtained in a trial of the OX40 agonist ivuxolimab. Every receptor here comes from an adult with an advanced solid tumor such as melanoma, head and neck, liver or kidney cancer. The CDR3 runs from the conserved cysteine through the conserved F or W. The D gene is left open where the match is weak. Clone size is not always given. Where it is, it says once, few, many or a class for expanded clones.

j_call | d_call | clone_size | v_call | cdr3_nt | cdr3_aa
TRBJ2-5 | . | . | TRBV11-2 | TGTGCCAGCAGCTTAGAGCCGGGCAGGCTAAAAGAGACCCAGTACTTC | CASSLEPGRLKETQYF
TRBJ2-5 | TRBD2 | few | TRBV7-3 | TGTGCCAGCAGCTTAAGTGCTAGCGGGAACGCGGAGACCCAGTACTTC | CASSLSASGNAETQYF
TRBJ2-5 | TRBD1 | . | TRBV7-9 | TGTGCCAGCAGCCCCCTACCGGGACAGGGGGGGGAGACCCAGTACTTC | CASSPLPGQGGETQYF
TRBJ2-5 | . | few | TRBV30 | TGTGCCTGGAGTGTACTGGGCCCCGGATTTCGGCTCCAAGAGACCCAGTACTTC | CAWSVLGPGFRLQETQYF
TRBJ1-3 | . | . | TRBV7-9 | TGTGCCAGCAGCTTTTTCAAATTCGCATCCCTAAGGAACACCATATATTTT | CASSFFKFASLRNTIYF
TRBJ1-1 | TRBD1 | . | TRBV28 | TGTGCCAGCAGCCCAGGGGGGACAGGTGAAGCTTTCTTT | CASSPGGTGEAFF
TRBJ2-2 | TRBD1 | . | TRBV12-5 | TGTGCTAGTGCCAGGGACAGGATTAAGAACACCGGGGAGCTGTTTTTT | CASARDRIKNTGELFF
TRBJ2-2 | . | . | TRBV11-3 | TGTGCCAGCAGCCCCCTAAGGAACACCGGGGAGCTGTTTTTT | CASSPLRNTGELFF
TRBJ1-1 | . | . | TRBV5-4 | TGTGCCAGCAGCTCGCAAGGACAGTCGAACACTGAAGCTTTCTTT | CASSSQGQSNTEAFF
TRBJ2-7 | . | few | TRBV6-5 | TGTGCCAGCAGCCAAAATTACGAGCAGTACTTC | CASSQNYEQYF
TRBJ2-7 | TRBD1 | few | TRBV7-3 | TGTGCCAGCAGCAAGAGACAGGGGGATTACGAGCAGTACTTC | CASSKRQGDYEQYF
TRBJ1-2 | . | . | TRBV7-6 | TGTGCCAGCAGCTTAGGACAAGAAAACTATGGCTACACCTTC | CASSLGQENYGYTF
TRBJ2-2 | . | . | TRBV7-3 | TGTGCCAGCAGCTCCGGCTTTCTAGGAGGAAAGCTGTTTTTT | CASSSGFLGGKLFF
TRBJ2-4 | . | . | TRBV21-1 | TGTGCCAGCAGCAAAGTACCGAGGACGTTATCAAACATTCAGTACTTC | CASSKVPRTLSNIQYF
TRBJ2-5 | . | . | TRBV19 | TGTGCCAGTAGTATAGTCGGCCCCGGGACATACCAAGAGACCCAGTACTTC | CASSIVGPGTYQETQYF
TRBJ2-5 | . | . | TRBV5-4 | TGTGCCAGCAGCAGGTACCAAGAGACCCAGTACTTC | CASSRYQETQYF
TRBJ2-1 | . | . | TRBV14 | TGTGCCAGCAGCCCATTGGGCCGCTCCTACAATGAGCAGTTCTTC | CASSPLGRSYNEQFF
TRBJ1-4 | TRBD1 | . | TRBV28 | TGTGCCAGCACCAAGGGACAGATTAATGAAAAACTGTTTTTT | CASTKGQINEKLFF
TRBJ2-2 | . | . | TRBV2 | TGTGCCAGCAGTCCGCAGGCCGAGAACACCGGGGAGCTGTTTTTT | CASSPQAENTGELFF
TRBJ1-1 | . | once | TRBV19 | TGTGCCAGTAGTCGGGGACGAGAGTTTGGGAACACTGAAGCTTTCTTT | CASSRGREFGNTEAFF
TRBJ2-4 | . | . | TRBV28 | TGTGCCAGCAGCCGTCTCGAGGGGAACATTCAGTACTTC | CASSRLEGNIQYF
TRBJ2-5 | TRBD2 | . | TRBV10-3 | TGTGCCATCAGTGGACAAGCGGGACAAGAGACCCAGTACTTC | CAISGQAGQETQYF
TRBJ2-7 | . | . | TRBV20-1 | TGCAGTGCTAGCAGGGCCGAGCAGTACTTC | CSASRAEQYF
TRBJ2-7 | . | . | TRBV6-5 | TGTGCCAGCAGTTACAGGGAGCGATACTCCTACGAGCAGTACTTC | CASSYRERYSYEQYF
TRBJ1-5 | . | . | TRBV5-1 | TGCGCCAGCAGCCTGGGGCAGAATAGCAATCAGCCCCAGCATTTT | CASSLGQNSNQPQHF